The TCR beta chain under discussion was sequenced for a study of T-cell memory formation after mild COVID-19. This CDR3 is built from 16 residues. CDR1 is SEHNR and CDR2 is FQNEAQ in the germline V gene (reference sequence). The V and J ends lost 3 bases and 2 bases respectively, with 17 bases between them. Constant-segment primers and 5'RACE yielded cDNA libraries for TCR alpha and TCR beta, each carrying sample barcodes and UMIs. One entry per CDR3 protein results from TCRdb running MiXCR on the 5' RACE reads. The sample records about 340,000 distinct CDR3 sequences, 15% being singletons. Details on this clonotype: Its target is not known.

Study-wide findings and caveats: The study detected some responding clones in pre-infection memory, suggesting cross-reactive memory joined. Of the contracting clones, CD4+ ones lay mainly in CM and EM, and CD8+ ones in EMRA. Nothing confirmed that second-wave clones peaking on day 37 were specific for SARS-CoV-2.

The chain couples TRBV7-9 to TRBJ2-7, with D possibly being TRBD1 (6 bases). The origin of this receptor is a man aged 18 to 35 who had mild COVID-19 (a few samples of this study predate the infection). Cell type and time point are not known. The specimen was PBMCs or a T cell subset sorted from them (not recorded which). CDR3 residues: CASSLATGKSAYEQYF. DNA for the CDR3: TGTGCCAGCAGCTTGGCCACAGGGAAGAGCGCCTACGAGCAGTACTTC.